The text below deals with one T cell receptor (beta chain). The sample is drawn from a study of blood T cell repertoires in COVID-19. V dropped 6 bases and J dropped 5; count of bases not matched to a gene: 9. Germline CDR1 SGHTA, CDR2 FQGTGA. The CDR3 is made up of 15 amino acids. In the source study's methods: By means of reference gene primer amplification, nucleated cell counts were estimated. Libraries were prepared by immunoSEQ multiplex PCR; TCRdb keeps only in-frame clonotypes and omits some of them. V, J and clone size are taken as reported in that table, and D and trimming were inferred from the DNA itself. The sample holds 180,000 or so clones; nearly 90% are singletons and the top ten take 0.62%.

This chain links TRBV7-3 with TRBJ1-1, with TRBD1 matching 10 bases. The material sequenced was peripheral blood. The TCR comes from a man aged 45-65 years with acute or convalescent COVID-19. The CDR3 loop is CASSTGTGEETEAFF. CDR3 sequence (DNA): TGTGCCAGCAGTACCGGGACAGGGGAGGAAACTGAAGCTTTCTTT.